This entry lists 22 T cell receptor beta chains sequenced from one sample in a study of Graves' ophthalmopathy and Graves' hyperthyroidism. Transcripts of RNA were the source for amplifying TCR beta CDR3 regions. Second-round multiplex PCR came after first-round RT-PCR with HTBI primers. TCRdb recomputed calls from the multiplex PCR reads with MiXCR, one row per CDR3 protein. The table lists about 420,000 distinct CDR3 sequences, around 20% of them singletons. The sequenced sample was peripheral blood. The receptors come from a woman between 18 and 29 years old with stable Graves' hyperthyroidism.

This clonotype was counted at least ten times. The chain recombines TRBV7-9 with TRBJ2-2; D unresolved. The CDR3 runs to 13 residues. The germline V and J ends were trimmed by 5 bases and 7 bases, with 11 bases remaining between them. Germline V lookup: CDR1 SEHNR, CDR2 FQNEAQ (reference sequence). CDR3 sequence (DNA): TGTGCCAGCAGCCCCACGGGTATCGGGGAGCTGTTTTTT. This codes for CASSPTGIGELFF. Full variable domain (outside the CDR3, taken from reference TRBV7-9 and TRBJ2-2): DTGVSQNPRHKITKRGQNVTFRCDPISEHNRLYWYRQTLGQGPEFLTYFQNEAQLEKSRLLSDRFSAERPKGSFSTLEIQRTEQGDSAMYLCASSPTGIGELFFGEGSRLTVL.

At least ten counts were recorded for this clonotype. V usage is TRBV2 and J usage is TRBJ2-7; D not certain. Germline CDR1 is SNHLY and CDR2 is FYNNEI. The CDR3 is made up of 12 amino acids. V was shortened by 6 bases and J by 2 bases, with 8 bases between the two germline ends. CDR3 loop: CASRDQTYEQYF. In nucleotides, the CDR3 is TGTGCCAGCAGGGACCAAACCTACGAGCAGTACTTC.

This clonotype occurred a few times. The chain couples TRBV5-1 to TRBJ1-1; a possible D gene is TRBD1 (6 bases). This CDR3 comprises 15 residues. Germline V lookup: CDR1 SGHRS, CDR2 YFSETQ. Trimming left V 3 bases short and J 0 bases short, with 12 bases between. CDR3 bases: TGCGCCAGCAGCTCCACGACAGGACTGAACACTGAAGCTTTCTTT. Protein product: CASSSTTGLNTEAFF.

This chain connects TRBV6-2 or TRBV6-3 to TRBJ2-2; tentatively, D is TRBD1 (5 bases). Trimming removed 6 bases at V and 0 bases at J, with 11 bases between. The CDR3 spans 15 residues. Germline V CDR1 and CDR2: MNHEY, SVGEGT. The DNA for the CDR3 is TGTGCCAGCAGATCTGACAGACCGAACACCGGGGAGCTGTTTTTT. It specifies CASRSDRPNTGELFF.

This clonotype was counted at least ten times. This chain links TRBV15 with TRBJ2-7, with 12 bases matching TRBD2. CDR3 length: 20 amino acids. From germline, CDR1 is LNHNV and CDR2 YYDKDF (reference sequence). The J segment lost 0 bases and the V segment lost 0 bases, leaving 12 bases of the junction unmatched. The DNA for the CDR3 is TGTGCCACCAGCAGAGATCTCAACGGACTAGCGGGGACGAGCTCCTACGAGCAGTACTTC. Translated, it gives CATSRDLNGLAGTSSYEQYF.

The CDR3, as DNA: TGTGCCAGCAGCTTAGGGGCACAGGGCTACGAGCAGTACTTC. It codes for CASSLGAQGYEQYF. This chain uses TRBV11-2 with TRBJ2-7; tentative D call: TRBD1 (6 bases). V lost 1 base, J lost 3 bases, and 10 bases lay in between. The CDR3 extends over 14 amino acids. Germline CDR1 is SGHAT and CDR2 is FQNNGV.

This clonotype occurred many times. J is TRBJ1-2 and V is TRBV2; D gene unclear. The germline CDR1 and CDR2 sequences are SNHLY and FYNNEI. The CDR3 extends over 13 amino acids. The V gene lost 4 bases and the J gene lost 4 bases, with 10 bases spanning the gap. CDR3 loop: CASSGGRTYGYTF. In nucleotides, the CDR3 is TGTGCCAGCAGTGGTGGCCGGACCTATGGCTACACCTTC.

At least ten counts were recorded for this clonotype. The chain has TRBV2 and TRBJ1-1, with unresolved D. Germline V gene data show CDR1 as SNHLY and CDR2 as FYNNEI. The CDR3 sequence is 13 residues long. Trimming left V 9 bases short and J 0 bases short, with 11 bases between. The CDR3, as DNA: TGTGCCAGTCTTATACAAATGAACACTGAAGCTTTCTTT. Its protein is CASLIQMNTEAFF.

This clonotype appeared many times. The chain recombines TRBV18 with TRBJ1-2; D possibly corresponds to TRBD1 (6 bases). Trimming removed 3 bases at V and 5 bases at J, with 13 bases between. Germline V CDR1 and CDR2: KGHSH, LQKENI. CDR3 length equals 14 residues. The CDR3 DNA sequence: TGTGCCAGCTCACCTACAGGGAGGGGTTATGGCTACACCTTC. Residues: CASSPTGRGYGYTF.

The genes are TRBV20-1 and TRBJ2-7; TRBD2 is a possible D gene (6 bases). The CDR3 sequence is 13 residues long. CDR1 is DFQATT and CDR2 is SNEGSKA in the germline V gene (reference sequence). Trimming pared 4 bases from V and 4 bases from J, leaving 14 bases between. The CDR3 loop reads CSANGAGRYEQYF. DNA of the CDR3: TGCAGTGCTAACGGGGCGGGGAGATACGAGCAGTACTTC.

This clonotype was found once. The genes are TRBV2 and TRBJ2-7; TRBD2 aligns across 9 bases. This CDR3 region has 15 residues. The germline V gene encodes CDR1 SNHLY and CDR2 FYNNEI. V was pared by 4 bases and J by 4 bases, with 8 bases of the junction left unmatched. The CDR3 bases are TGTGCCAGCAGTGGATATAGCGGGAGTGGTTACGAGCAGTACTTC. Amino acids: CASSGYSGSGYEQYF.

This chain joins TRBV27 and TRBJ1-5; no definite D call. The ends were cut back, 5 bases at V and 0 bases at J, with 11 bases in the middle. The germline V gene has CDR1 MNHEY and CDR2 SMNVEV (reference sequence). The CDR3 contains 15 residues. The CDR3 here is CASSPQVISNQPQHF. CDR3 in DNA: TGTGCCAGCAGTCCTCAGGTTATTAGCAATCAGCCCCAGCATTTT.

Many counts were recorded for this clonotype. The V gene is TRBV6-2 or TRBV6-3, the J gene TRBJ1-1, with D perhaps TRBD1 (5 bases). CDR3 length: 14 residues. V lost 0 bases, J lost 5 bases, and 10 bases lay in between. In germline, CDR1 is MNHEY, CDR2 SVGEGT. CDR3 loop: CASSYSGDWTEAFF. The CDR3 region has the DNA TGTGCCAGCAGTTACTCGGGGGATTGGACTGAAGCTTTCTTT.

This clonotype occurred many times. CDR3 protein: CASSDHRDRDYGYTF. As DNA, the CDR3 is TGTGCCAGCAGTGATCACAGGGACAGGGACTATGGCTACACCTTC. This chain joins TRBV25-1 and TRBJ1-2, with 9 bases lining up with TRBD1. The CDR3 totals 15 residues. V shed 3 bases and J 3 bases; nucleotides not matched to a gene: 5. Germline CDR1 reads MGHDK; CDR2 reads SYGVNS.

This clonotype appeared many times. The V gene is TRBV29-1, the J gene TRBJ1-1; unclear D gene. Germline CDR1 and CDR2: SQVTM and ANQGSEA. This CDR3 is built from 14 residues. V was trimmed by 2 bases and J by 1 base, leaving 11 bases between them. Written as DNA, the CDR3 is TGCAGCGTTGAACAGACATCCGGGAACACTGAAGCTTTCTTT. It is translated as CSVEQTSGNTEAFF.

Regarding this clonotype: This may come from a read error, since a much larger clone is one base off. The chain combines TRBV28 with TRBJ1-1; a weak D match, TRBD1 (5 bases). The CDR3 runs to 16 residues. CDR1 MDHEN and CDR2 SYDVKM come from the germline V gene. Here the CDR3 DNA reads TGTGCCAGCAACGGGCCGGGGACGAGAATGAACACTGAAGCTTGCTTT. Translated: CASNGPGTRMNTEACF.

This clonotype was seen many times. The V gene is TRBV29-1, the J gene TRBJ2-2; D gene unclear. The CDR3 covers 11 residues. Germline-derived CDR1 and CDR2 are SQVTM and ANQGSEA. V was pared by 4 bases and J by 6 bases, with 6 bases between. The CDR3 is CSVVHSGELFF. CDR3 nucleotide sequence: TGCAGCGTTGTCCATTCCGGGGAGCTGTTTTTT.

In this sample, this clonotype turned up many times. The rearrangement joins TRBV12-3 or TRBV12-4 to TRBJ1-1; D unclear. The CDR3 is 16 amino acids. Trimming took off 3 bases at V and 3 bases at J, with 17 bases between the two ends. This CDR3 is CASSFRPGGVDTEAFF. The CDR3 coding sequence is TGTGCCAGCAGTTTCAGACCAGGCGGGGTGGACACTGAAGCTTTCTTT.

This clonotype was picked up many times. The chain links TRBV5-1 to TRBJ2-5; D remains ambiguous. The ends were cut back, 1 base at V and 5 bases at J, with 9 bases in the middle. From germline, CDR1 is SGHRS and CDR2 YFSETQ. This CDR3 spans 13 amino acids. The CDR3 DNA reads TGCGCCAGCAGCTTGCAAGTTTCCGAGACCCAGTACTTC. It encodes CASSLQVSETQYF. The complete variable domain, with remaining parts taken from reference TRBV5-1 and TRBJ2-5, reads KAGVTQTPRYLIKTRGQQVTLSCSPISGHRSVSWYQQTPGQGLQFLFEYFSETQRNKGNFPGRFSGRQFSNSRSEMNVSTLELGDSALYLCASSLQVSETQYFGPGTRLLVL.

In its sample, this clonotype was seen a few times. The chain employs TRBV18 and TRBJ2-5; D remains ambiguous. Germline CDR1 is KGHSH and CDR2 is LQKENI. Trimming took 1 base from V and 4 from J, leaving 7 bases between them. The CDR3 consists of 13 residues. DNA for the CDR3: TGTGCCAGCTCACCACTCCGCCGAGAGACCCAGTACTTC. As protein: CASSPLRRETQYF.

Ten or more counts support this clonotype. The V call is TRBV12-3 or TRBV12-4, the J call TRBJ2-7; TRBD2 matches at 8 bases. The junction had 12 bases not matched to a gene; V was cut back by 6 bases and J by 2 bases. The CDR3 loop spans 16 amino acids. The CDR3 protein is CASSFPGGSGTYEQYF. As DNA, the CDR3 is TGTGCCAGCAGCTTTCCTGGGGGTAGCGGGACCTACGAGCAGTACTTC.

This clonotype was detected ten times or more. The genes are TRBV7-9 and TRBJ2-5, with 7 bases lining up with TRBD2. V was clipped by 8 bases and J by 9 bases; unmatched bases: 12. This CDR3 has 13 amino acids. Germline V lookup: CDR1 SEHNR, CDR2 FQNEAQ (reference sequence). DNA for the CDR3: TGTGCCAGCTGCTCAGCGGGGAAAAGGGCCCAGTACTTC. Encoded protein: CASCSAGKRAQYF.